These 27 T cell receptor beta chains were all obtained from the same sample, sequenced in a study of OX40 agonist ivuxolimab in advanced cancers. Method: immunoSEQ multiplex PCR; TCRdb's copy keeps in-frame clones and lacks some. The sample has tens of thousands of clones; around four fifths are singletons. The sample here was CD4+ or CD8+ T cells sorted from blood, taken in a trial of the OX40 agonist ivuxolimab. These receptors came from an adult with an advanced solid tumor such as melanoma, head and neck, liver or kidney cancer.

The chain couples TRBV18 to TRBJ1-4; D gene ambiguous. This CDR3 has 15 residues. V shed 6 bases and J shed 5 bases, with 16 bases lying between them. Germline V gene lookup returns CDR1 KGHSH and CDR2 LQKENI. The CDR3: CASSAQAELNEKLFF. The CDR3 DNA is TGTGCCAGCTCGGCCCAGGCAGAGCTAAATGAAAAACTGTTTTTT.

This clone has more than one count but fewer than ten. The chain carries TRBV15 and TRBJ2-2; D is unresolved. V shed 2 bases and J shed 5 bases, with 3 bases lying between them. The CDR3 has 12 amino acids. Per the germline V gene, CDR1 is LNHNV and CDR2 is YYDKDF (reference sequence). The CDR3 sequence: CATSRSTGELFF. The DNA of the CDR3 is TGTGCCACCAGCAGAAGTACCGGGGAGCTGTTTTTT.

The J gene is TRBJ2-6, the V gene TRBV9; 7 bases match TRBD1. The CDR3 length is 18 residues. Germline CDR1 SGDLS, CDR2 YYNGEE. The J segment lost 0 bases and the V segment lost 1 base, leaving 7 bases of the junction unmatched. CDR3 loop: CASSVKGTASSGANVLTF. The CDR3 bases are TGTGCCAGCAGCGTAAAAGGGACAGCAAGCTCTGGGGCCAACGTCCTGACTTTC. Variable domain in full (rest from reference TRBV9 and TRBJ2-6): DSGVTQTPKHLITATGQRVTLRCSPRSGDLSVYWYQQSLDQGLQFLIQYYNGEERAKGNILERFSAQQFPDLHSELNLSSLELGDSALYFCASSVKGTASSGANVLTFGAGSRLTVL.

This chain connects TRBV7-2 to TRBJ2-3, with a tentative D call TRBD2 (5 bases). CDR1 and CDR2 (germline): SGHTA, FQGNSA. V was trimmed by 7 bases and J by 9 bases, leaving 11 bases between them. The length of the CDR3 is 11 residues. The CDR3 here is CASTAGQTQYF. CDR3 bases: TGTGCCAGCACCGCGGGCCAGACGCAGTATTTT.

The J gene is TRBJ1-5, the V gene TRBV6-4, with D possibly TRBD1 on 6 matching bases. The CDR3 is made up of 14 amino acids. V shed 5 bases and J shed 4 bases, with 12 bases lying between them. The germline V gene encodes CDR1 MRHNA and CDR2 SNTAGT. Here the CDR3 reads CASSREGGNQPQHF. As DNA, the CDR3 is TGTGCCAGCAGTCGAGAAGGGGGGAATCAGCCCCAGCATTTT.

The V and J genes are TRBV5-1 and TRBJ2-2, with 7 nucleotides matching TRBD1. CDR3 length: 17 amino acids. Germline V lookup: CDR1 SGHRS, CDR2 YFSETQ. The trim removed 3 bases at V and 2 bases at J, leaving 10 bases unmatched. Here the CDR3 reads CASSSPGGSINTGELFF. As DNA, the CDR3 is TGCGCCAGCAGCTCCCCAGGGGGTTCGATCAACACCGGGGAGCTGTTTTTT.

This chain connects TRBV4-3 to TRBJ1-1; a weak D match, TRBD1 (5 bases). The CDR3 sequence is 16 residues long. Germline values: CDR1 LGHNA, CDR2 YSLEER. Trimming removed 1 base from V and 1 base from J, with 13 bases in between. CDR3 coding DNA: TGCGCCAGCAGCCAAGGGGGTAGACAGCCGAACACTGAAGCTTTCTTT. Translation: CASSQGGRQPNTEAFF.

The chain carries TRBV5-5 and TRBJ2-1; 12 nucleotides agree with TRBD2. CDR1 and CDR2 from the germline V gene are SGHKS and YYEKEE (reference sequence). The CDR3 has 16 residues. The V and J ends lost 5 bases and 3 bases, in that order; junction bases with no gene match: 6. CDR3 region: CASRRTSGDNYNEQFF. DNA for the CDR3: TGTGCCAGCAGACGGACTAGCGGGGATAACTACAATGAGCAGTTCTTC.

The genes are TRBV6-5 and TRBJ2-7, with D unclear. The length of the CDR3 is 14 residues. Looked up from germline, CDR1 is MNHEY and CDR2 is SVGAGI. Trimming removed 6 bases at V and 4 bases at J, with 16 bases between. CDR3 sequence: CASRGSLLSYEQYF. For the CDR3, the DNA is TGTGCCAGCAGAGGATCCCTCTTATCTTACGAGCAGTACTTC.

This sequence joins TRBV12-5 and TRBJ2-1; 7 nucleotides agree with TRBD1. V lost 4 bases, J lost 4 bases, and 1 base stayed unmatched. Germline assignment: CDR1 LGHNT and CDR2 FRNRAP. This CDR3 is 13 amino acids long. The CDR3 nucleotides read TGTGCTAGTGGTTGGGGACAGTACAATGAGCAGTTCTTC. Encoded protein: CASGWGQYNEQFF.

This rearrangement joins TRBV4-3 to TRBJ2-5; maybe TRBD1 (6 bases). Trimming stripped 3 bases from V and 3 bases from J, with 14 bases between. The CDR3 runs to 15 residues. Per the germline V gene, CDR1 is LGHNA and CDR2 is YSLEER. This CDR3 is CASSQGASPKETQYF. The CDR3 nucleotides are TGCGCCAGCAGCCAGGGGGCGTCCCCGAAAGAGACCCAGTACTTC.

The chain uses TRBV19 and TRBJ1-2, with unresolved D. Trimming took 7 bases from V and 0 from J, leaving 12 bases between them. The CDR3 length is 14 residues. Germline loops: CDR1 LNHDA, CDR2 SQIVND (reference sequence). The CDR3 region is CASTRPGANYGYTF. The DNA for the CDR3 is TGTGCCAGTACCCGGCCCGGAGCTAACTATGGCTACACCTTC.

The J gene is TRBJ2-2, the V gene TRBV6-4; 8 nucleotides line up with TRBD1. Germline V CDR1 and CDR2: MRHNA, SNTAGT. The CDR3 sequence is 16 residues long. Trimming removed 4 bases from V and 2 bases from J; junction bases left unmatched: 6. CDR3 protein: CASSARTGTNTGELFF. CDR3 DNA sequence: TGTGCCAGCAGTGCACGGACAGGGACTAACACCGGGGAGCTGTTTTTT.

This chain joins TRBV7-8 and TRBJ2-1; 8 bases line up with TRBD1. The length of the CDR3 is 15 residues. From germline, CDR1 is SGHVS and CDR2 FQNEAQ. Trimming at V came to 2 bases and at J to 1 base, leaving 1 base not matched to a gene. CDR3 residues: CASSLRQGSYNEQFF. The CDR3, as DNA: TGTGCCAGCAGCTTAAGACAGGGGTCCTACAATGAGCAGTTCTTC.

Concerning this clone itself: The junction shows a germline mismatch at one end, possibly a read error. The V and J genes are TRBV4-2 and TRBJ2-7; 8 bases match TRBD2. The CDR3 loop spans 15 amino acids. In germline, CDR1 is LGHNA, CDR2 YNFKEQ. CDR3 DNA: TGTGCCAGCAGCGCCATAACTAGCGGCTCCTACGAGCAGTGCTTC. It translates to CASSAITSGSYEQCF.

J is TRBJ2-3 and V is TRBV9; possible D gene TRBD2, 6 bases. Germline-derived CDR1 and CDR2 are SGDLS and YYNGEE. Trimming cost V 5 bases and J 2 bases, with 15 bases left between them. CDR3 size: 15 residues. CDR3 in amino acids: CASSRDSGVTDTQYF. CDR3 nucleotides: TGTGCCAGCAGTCGGGATAGCGGAGTCACAGATACGCAGTATTTT.

The chain has TRBV29-1 and TRBJ1-1, with D unclear. Germline assignment: CDR1 SQVTM and CDR2 ANQGSEA. The CDR3 covers 11 residues. Trimming shortened V by 3 bases and J by 5 bases, and 7 bases separated the two germline ends. CDR3 in DNA: TGCAGCGTTGACAAGGGAACTGAAGCTTTCTTT. Translated, it gives CSVDKGTEAFF.

The chain combines TRBV11-2 with TRBJ2-7; D gene unclear. From germline, CDR1 is SGHAT and CDR2 FQNNGV. The V end was cut by 4 bases, the J end by 2 bases, with 18 bases between. This CDR3 comprises 16 residues. The CDR3 reads CASSYTPGRSPYEQYF. In nucleotides, the CDR3 is TGTGCCAGCAGCTATACCCCGGGCCGCTCACCCTACGAGCAGTACTTC.

The rearrangement links TRBV4-2 to TRBJ2-5, with D tentatively TRBD2 (6 bases). The CDR3 has 19 amino acids. The germline V gene has CDR1 LGHNA and CDR2 YNFKEQ. V was pared by 2 bases and J by 4 bases, with 26 bases between. Here the CDR3 DNA reads TGTGCCAGCAGCCAAAGCCTCGGGACTGACTGGGACCGCCGAGAGACCCAGTACTTC. Its translation is CASSQSLGTDWDRRETQYF.

The CDR3 is CASSPGQGLGNSPLHF. The DNA of the CDR3 is TGCGCCAGCAGCCCGGGACAGGGGTTGGGTAATTCACCCCTCCACTTT. V is TRBV5-1 and J is TRBJ1-6, with 10 bases lining up with TRBD1. The CDR3 is 16 amino acids. Germline V gene data show CDR1 as SGHRS and CDR2 as YFSETQ. Trimming at V came to 4 bases and at J to 6 bases, leaving 7 bases not matched to a gene.

This clone came up a few times. V usage is TRBV30 and J usage is TRBJ2-1, with D hard to call. This CDR3 comprises 15 residues. Germline CDR1 GTSNPN, CDR2 SVGIG (reference sequence). The V end lost 7 bases, the J end lost 0 bases, and 16 bases lay between the germline ends. CDR3 loop: CASTFWASSYNEQFF. The CDR3 coding sequence is TGTGCCTCCACATTTTGGGCCAGCTCCTACAATGAGCAGTTCTTC.

This clone was seen just once. This rearrangement joins TRBV19 to TRBJ2-7, with unresolved D. CDR3 length: 14 residues. Germline values: CDR1 LNHDA, CDR2 SQIVND (reference sequence). Trimming shortened V by 4 bases and J by 0 bases, and 10 bases separated the two germline ends. CDR3: CASSKGSHSYEQYF. In nucleotides, the CDR3 is TGTGCCAGTAGTAAGGGTTCCCACTCCTACGAGCAGTACTTC.

The rearrangement links TRBV7-6 to TRBJ2-3; TRBD2 aligns across 12 bases. This CDR3 region has 17 residues. The germline V gene encodes CDR1 SGHVS and CDR2 FNYEAQ. V lost 2 bases, J lost 4 bases, and 7 bases stayed unmatched. The CDR3 sequence: CASSLSAASGGADTQYF. DNA for the CDR3: TGTGCCAGCAGCTTAAGCGCGGCTAGCGGGGGGGCAGATACGCAGTATTTT.

The chain joins TRBV29-1 to TRBJ1-1; D possibly corresponds to TRBD1 (6 bases). V was shortened by 7 bases and J by 3 bases, with 15 bases between the two germline ends. Per germline, CDR1 SQVTM and CDR2 ANQGSEA. The CDR3 is 13 amino acids. CDR3 sequence reads: CSAGTRQDTEAFF. The CDR3 DNA sequence: TGCAGCGCTGGCACCCGACAGGACACTGAAGCTTTCTTT.

The chain has TRBV5-5 and TRBJ2-2, with D perhaps TRBD1 (6 bases). V lost 4 bases and J 5 bases, leaving 15 bases between the germline ends. This CDR3 is 15 amino acids long. Per the germline V gene, CDR1 is SGHKS and CDR2 is YYEKEE (reference sequence). The CDR3 here is CASSLVTGKTGELFF. CDR3 nucleotide sequence: TGTGCCAGCAGCCTTGTGACAGGAAAAACCGGGGAGCTGTTTTTT.

This sequence joins TRBV7-2 and TRBJ2-1; TRBD2 matches 13 bases. The junction had 8 bases not matched to a gene; V was cut back by 6 bases and J by 9 bases. The germline CDR1 and CDR2 sequences are SGHTA and FQGNSA. The CDR3 runs to 15 residues. The CDR3 spells CASRFTSGGAGEQFF. CDR3 sequence (DNA): TGTGCCAGCAGGTTCACTAGCGGGGGGGCCGGTGAGCAGTTCTTC.

The chain joins TRBV5-4 to TRBJ2-3, with 9 bases aligning to TRBD2. Germline loops: CDR1 SGHNT, CDR2 YYREEE (reference sequence). The CDR3 has 16 amino acids. Losses at the gene ends were 0 bases for V and 1 base for J; bases not matched to a gene: 3. CDR3 bases: TGTGCCAGCAGCTTGGTGGCGGGAGGGGGCACAGATACGCAGTATTTT. This translates into CASSLVAGGGTDTQYF.